Each of the 21 T cell receptor beta chains below was sequenced from the same sample in a study of T cell repertoires in cytomegalovirus infection. These TCRs are of unknown antigen specificity. TCRdb reprocessed the reads via MiXCR and lists one record per CDR3 protein. The table shows 80,000 to 90,000 distinct CDR3 sequences, with 45% to 55% occurring only once. The starting material was CD8+ T cells from cultured PBMCs, obtained from culture after CMV antigen stimulation. The receptors here all came from a human donor in good health (CMV status not recorded). Some clones in this sample may be carry-over from other donors' samples.

The CDR3 region has the DNA TGTGCCAGCAGCTTAGCGCACGGGGAAGAAGGCTACGAGCAGTACTTC. This codes for CASSLAHGEEGYEQYF. The J gene is TRBJ2-7, the V gene TRBV7-8, with a tentative D call TRBD2 (5 bases). This CDR3 has 16 amino acids. Germline values: CDR1 SGHVS, CDR2 FQNEAQ. The V gene lost 0 bases and the J gene lost 3 bases, with 15 bases spanning the gap.

This chain uses TRBV9 with TRBJ2-1, with a tentative D call TRBD2 (6 bases). The germline CDR1 and CDR2 sequences are SGDLS and YYNGEE. This CDR3 is 15 amino acids long. The V and J ends lost 4 bases and 9 bases respectively, with 20 bases between them. CDR3 sequence reads: CASSPRGSSGGEQFF. The DNA of the CDR3 is TGTGCCAGCAGCCCCCGGGGGAGTTCAGGCGGTGAGCAGTTCTTC.

The chain employs TRBV27 and TRBJ1-2, with D perhaps matching TRBD1 (5 bases). This CDR3 is 15 amino acids long. Germline V lookup: CDR1 MNHEY, CDR2 SMNVEV (reference sequence). V was trimmed by 2 bases and J by 7 bases, leaving 17 bases between them. This chain's CDR3 is CASSLGAGGISGYTF. The CDR3, as DNA: TGTGCCAGCAGTTTAGGAGCTGGGGGGATCAGTGGCTACACCTTC.

Details on this clonotype: One end of the junction fails to match germline, which may point to a read error. The rearrangement joins TRBV7-9 to TRBJ2-5; D remains ambiguous. This CDR3 is built from 16 residues. In germline, CDR1 is SEHNR, CDR2 FQNEAQ (reference sequence). The DNA for the CDR3 is TGTACCAGCAGCTTAGTAGTTACAGCCGTTCAAGAGACCCAGTACTTC. As protein: CTSSLVVTAVQETQYF.

This rearrangement joins TRBV5-1 to TRBJ2-2, with a tentative D call TRBD2 (6 bases). V dropped 7 bases and J dropped 0 bases, with 10 bases sitting between them. The germline V gene has CDR1 SGHRS and CDR2 YFSETQ. The CDR3 is 14 amino acids. The CDR3 protein is CASRREANTGELFF. CDR3 DNA sequence: TGCGCCAGCCGGAGGGAGGCGAACACCGGGGAGCTGTTTTTT. Variable domain in full (rest from reference TRBV5-1 and TRBJ2-2): KAGVTQTPRYLIKTRGQQVTLSCSPISGHRSVSWYQQTPGQGLQFLFEYFSETQRNKGNFPGRFSGRQFSNSRSEMNVSTLELGDSALYLCASRREANTGELFFGEGSRLTVL.

The J gene is TRBJ2-7, the V gene TRBV6-1; 8 bases line up with TRBD1. Germline V gives CDR1 MNHNS, CDR2 SASEGT. CDR3 length equals 15 residues. J lost 3 bases, V lost 0 bases, and 4 bases had no gene match. The CDR3 loop is CASSEARDRLYEQYF. As DNA, the CDR3 is TGTGCCAGCAGTGAAGCTAGGGACAGGCTCTACGAGCAGTACTTC.

This chain uses TRBV6-6 with TRBJ1-2; possible D gene TRBD1, 6 bases. V lost 6 bases to trimming and J lost 8 bases, with 22 bases between them. Germline V gives CDR1 MNHNY, CDR2 SVGAGI (reference sequence). This CDR3 is 15 amino acids long. The CDR3 DNA sequence: TGTGCCAGCAGCGCCACGGGCAGGGGATCGGAGGGCTACACCTTC. The encoded protein is CASSATGRGSEGYTF.

This clonotype was seen more than once but under ten times. This rearrangement joins TRBV7-2 to TRBJ2-1, with D possibly matching TRBD2 (5 bases). With 5 bases removed from V and 7 bases from J, the gap between germline ends came to 21 bases. Germline CDR1 and CDR2: SGHTA and FQGNSA. The CDR3 loop spans 16 amino acids. The DNA for the CDR3 is TGTGCCAGCAGCCCCCCCTCGGGAATATCACGGAATGAGCAGTTCTTC. Encoded protein: CASSPPSGISRNEQFF.

This clonotype showed up just a few times. The chain carries TRBV12-5 and TRBJ2-1; TRBD2 is a possible D gene (5 bases). The CDR3 sequence is 14 residues long. Germline assignment: CDR1 LGHNT and CDR2 FRNRAP. Trimming shortened V by 6 bases and J by 7 bases, and 16 bases separated the two germline ends. CDR3 loop: CASGREREGNEQFF. The CDR3 DNA reads TGTGCTAGTGGCCGGGAACGGGAAGGGAATGAGCAGTTCTTC.

The chain couples TRBV12-3 or TRBV12-4 to TRBJ2-3; 7 positions agree with TRBD1. There are 12 residues in the CDR3. The ends lost 8 bases at V and 2 bases at J; junction bases unmatched: 1. The CDR3 nucleotides are TGTGCCAGCGGACAGGACACAGATACGCAGTATTTT. It specifies CASGQDTDTQYF.

The rearrangement joins TRBV28 to TRBJ2-7; D gene ambiguous. CDR3 length: 11 amino acids. Germline-derived CDR1 and CDR2 are MDHEN and SYDVKM. V dropped 6 bases and J dropped 4 bases, with 7 bases sitting between them. DNA for the CDR3: TGTGCCAGCAGGCTCGGGTACGAGCAGTACTTC. Protein product: CASRLGYEQYF.

V and J are TRBV6-2 or TRBV6-3 and TRBJ2-2; D is uncertain. The CDR3 extends over 12 amino acids. Deletions cut 5 bases from V and 3 bases from J, with 4 bases between. Germline CDR1 reads MNHEY; CDR2 reads SVGEGT. DNA for the CDR3: TGTGCCAGCAGTCGGGACACCGGGGAGCTGTTTTTT. Its protein product is CASSRDTGELFF.

This clonotype has only a few counts. The CDR3 is CASSEDQETQYF. For the CDR3, the DNA is TGTGCCAGCAGTGAAGATCAAGAGACCCAGTACTTC. V gene TRBV25-1 combines with J gene TRBJ2-5; D remains ambiguous. Per germline, CDR1 MGHDK and CDR2 SYGVNS. V was pared by 2 bases and J by 2 bases, with 3 bases between. The CDR3 covers 12 residues.

This clonotype was detected ten times or more. The V gene is TRBV7-2, the J gene TRBJ1-2; 8 bases match TRBD1. The CDR3 has 16 amino acids. J gave up 7 bases and V 1 base, and 11 bases lay outside the gene matches. Germline CDR1 and CDR2: SGHTA and FQGNSA. CDR3 protein: CASSLDSAQGARGYTF. In DNA form, the CDR3 reads TGTGCCAGCAGCTTAGATTCGGCCCAGGGGGCGCGTGGCTACACCTTC.

This clonotype was picked up a small number of times. This CDR3 is CASSLLRTANTEAFF. DNA of the CDR3: TGTGCCAGCAGCCTCCTTCGGACTGCTAACACTGAAGCTTTCTTT. The genes are TRBV7-6 and TRBJ1-1; D is uncertain. This CDR3 has 15 amino acids. Trimming pared 5 bases from V and 2 bases from J, leaving 15 bases between. Germline V lookup: CDR1 SGHVS, CDR2 FNYEAQ. Using reference TRBV7-6 and TRBJ1-1 for the parts outside the CDR3, the full variable domain is GAGVSQSPRYKVTKRGQDVALRCDPISGHVSLYWYRQALGQGPEFLTYFNYEAQQDKSGLPNDRFSAERPEGSISTLTIQRTEQRDSAMYRCASSLLRTANTEAFFGQGTRLTVV.

This clonotype was observed a handful of times. This rearrangement joins TRBV7-8 to TRBJ2-7, with a weak D call TRBD1 (6 bases). This CDR3 spans 12 amino acids. The germline V gene encodes CDR1 SGHVS and CDR2 FQNEAQ. Trimming took off 3 bases at V and 5 bases at J, with 8 bases between the two ends. The CDR3 DNA reads TGTGCCAGCAGCTTGCCAGGGGACGAGCAGTACTTC. Protein sequence: CASSLPGDEQYF. The complete variable domain, with remaining parts taken from reference TRBV7-8 and TRBJ2-7, reads GAGVSQSPRYKVAKRGQDVALRCDPISGHVSLFWYQQALGQGPEFLTYFQNEAQLDKSGLPSDRFFAERPEGSVSTLKIQRTQQEDSAVYLCASSLPGDEQYFGPGTRLTVT.

The chain recombines TRBV10-3 with TRBJ2-2; possible D gene TRBD2, 6 bases. CDR1 and CDR2 (germline): ENHRY, SYGVKD. The V end lost 10 bases, the J end lost 6 bases, and 24 bases lay between the germline ends. The CDR3 length is 16 residues. The CDR3 reads CATAKAGPGEAGELFF. The DNA of the CDR3 is TGTGCCACCGCGAAGGCCGGGCCGGGAGAAGCCGGGGAGCTGTTTTTT.

For the CDR3, the DNA is TGTGCCAGCCAAGGAGATACGCAGTATTTT. Translated, it gives CASQGDTQYF. The J gene is TRBJ2-3, the V gene TRBV7-9; no clear D. CDR3 length equals 10 residues. V was cut by 8 bases and J by 5 bases, with 5 bases left in between. Germline CDR1 reads SEHNR; CDR2 reads FQNEAQ (reference sequence).

The V call is TRBV28, the J call TRBJ1-2; 7 nucleotides align to TRBD1. CDR3 length: 13 amino acids. V lost 3 bases to trimming and J lost 6 bases; unmatched junction nucleotides: 4. Germline V gives CDR1 MDHEN, CDR2 SYDVKM. DNA for the CDR3: TGTGCCAGCAGTTTTGGCAGGGGGGATGGCTACACCTTC. Encoded protein: CASSFGRGDGYTF.

Notes on this clonotype: No conserved phenylalanine or tryptophan ends this CDR3, so it is likely a read error. This rearrangement joins TRBV12-3 or TRBV12-4 to TRBJ1-1; D unresolved. V was cut by 5 bases and J by 4 bases, with 5 bases left in between. This CDR3 contains 11 residues. CDR3 nucleotide sequence: TGTGCCAGCAGTAGAGCCACTGAAGCTTTCTAT. It encodes CASSRATEAFY.

The rearrangement uses TRBV12-5 and TRBJ2-1, with 10 bases aligning to TRBD2. V shed 1 base and J 7 bases; nucleotides not matched to a gene: 4. This CDR3 spans 15 amino acids. From germline, CDR1 is LGHNT and CDR2 FRNRAP. The CDR3 DNA follows: TGTGCTAGTGGTTTGGGAAGGACTAGCGGTAATGAGCAGTTCTTC. Protein sequence: CASGLGRTSGNEQFF.